These 32 T cell receptor beta chains originate from one sample sequenced in a study of CD4 and CD8 cells across lung adenocarcinoma regions (dated by TCRdb to about 2018). Receptor amplification or capture employed PCR. For sequencing, a HiSeq X Ten was employed. Clones were called with MiXCR by TCRdb after fastp trimmed the public reads at Q25, and only in-frame beta chains were retained. Records with the same CDR3 protein are collapsed into one entry carrying the most frequent genes and DNA. Counted in this sample were around 16,000 distinct CDR3 sequences; less than 55% of them appeared once. The ten largest make up 30% to 35% of the sample. Sequencing was performed on CD8+ T cells from the center of a lung tumor. Interpreted using the paper, the cell subset or site label stands for: tumor center region. The source of these receptors is a female donor with lung adenocarcinoma. The CD4 and CD8 labels of this study may be unreliable.

The CDR3: CAGSGGRFKETQYF. CDR3 bases: TGTGCGGGGAGTGGGGGCCGTTTCAAAGAGACCCAGTACTTC. The J gene is TRBJ2-5, the V gene TRBV27, with a weak D call TRBD1 (6 bases). This CDR3 is built from 14 residues. Germline CDR1 MNHEY, CDR2 SMNVEV (reference sequence).

V usage is TRBV4-1 and J usage is TRBJ1-1; possibly TRBD1 for D (5 bases). This CDR3 comprises 14 residues. Germline CDR1 and CDR2: MGHRA and YSYEKL. Trimming cost V 2 bases and J 0 bases, with 7 bases left between them. The CDR3 protein is CASSQWGVNTEAFF. The CDR3 region has the DNA TGCGCCAGCAGCCAATGGGGGGTGAACACTGAAGCTTTCTTT.

This clonotype was counted many times. The rearrangement links TRBV6-1 to TRBJ2-3; D may be TRBD2 (5 bases). This CDR3 region has 11 residues. Trimming removed 10 bases at V and 4 bases at J, with 9 bases between. Germline assignment: CDR1 MNHNS and CDR2 SASEGT. The CDR3 DNA sequence: TGTGCCACCCGGACTGCAGATACGCAGTATTTT. It codes for CATRTADTQYF.

The chain couples TRBV10-1 to TRBJ2-1, with TRBD1 matching 7 bases. V trimming: 6 bases; J trimming: 9 bases; junction bases outside the gene matches: 8. In germline, CDR1 is WNHNN, CDR2 SYGVQD (reference sequence). The CDR3 length is 13 residues. This CDR3 is CASSFDRASEQFF. CDR3 DNA: TGCGCCAGCAGCTTCGACAGGGCCAGTGAGCAGTTCTTC.

The rearrangement uses TRBV7-2 and TRBJ2-5, with D possibly being TRBD2 (7 bases). Near its end, the DNA agrees better with TRBJ2-3, so the J call may be wrong. The germline CDR1 and CDR2 sequences are SGHTA and FQGNSA. The CDR3 length is 16 residues. This chain's CDR3 is CASSLGTGGGQETQYF. The CDR3, as DNA: TGTGCCAGCAGCCTAGGGACTGGCGGGGGCCAAGAGACGCAGTATTTT.

The chain uses TRBV6-1 and TRBJ2-3; D might be TRBD1 (5 bases). The DNA end is a closer match to TRBJ2-1, so the J assignment may be wrong. This CDR3 has 12 residues. Germline V gene data show CDR1 as MNHNS and CDR2 as SASEGT. CDR3 region: CASRSYRNEQFF. The CDR3 coding sequence is TGTGCCAGTCGTTCATACAGGAACGAGCAGTTCTTC.

This clonotype is medium-sized in the sample. The rearrangement uses TRBV10-3 and TRBJ2-1; TRBD1 matches 8 bases. The last part of the DNA fits TRBJ2-5 better; the J call may be wrong. Germline lookup yields CDR1 ENHRY and CDR2 SYGVKD. The CDR3 length is 12 residues. The CDR3 DNA is TGTGCCATCCGGACAGGGCTAGAGACCCAGTACTTC. Protein sequence: CAIRTGLETQYF.

This clonotype was seen repeatedly, ten times or more. V is TRBV6-4 and J is TRBJ1-1; 11 bases map to TRBD1. Per germline, CDR1 MRHNA and CDR2 SNTAGT. The CDR3 is 14 residues long. J lost 10 bases, V lost 5 bases, and 9 bases had no gene match. CDR3 sequence reads: CASSSSGTGGVAFF. The CDR3 DNA reads TGTGCCAGCAGTTCTTCCGGGACAGGGGGTGTAGCTTTCTTT.

V and J are TRBV6-1 and TRBJ2-3; possibly TRBD1 or TRBD2 for D (6 bases each). The better agreement between TRBJ2-7 and the DNA end casts doubt on the J call. CDR1 and CDR2 from the germline V gene are MNHNS and SASEGT. This CDR3 comprises 15 residues. This chain's CDR3 is CASSVGVGGTDTQYF. CDR3 bases: TGTGCCAGCAGTGTGGGAGTGGGGGGCACAGATACGCAGTACTTC.

Of note for this clonotype: Mismatch with germline at one junction end may stem from a read error. V and J are TRBV10-3 and TRBJ2-3; possibly TRBD2 for D (6 bases). Germline V gene sequence: CDR1 ENHRY, CDR2 SYGVKD. The CDR3 covers 14 residues. Written as DNA, the CDR3 is TGTGCCGGGCGATGGAGCCGGGAGCCAGATACCCAGTATTTT. This translates into CAGRWSREPDTQYF.

Remarks on this clonotype: An end of the junction differs from the germline gene, which may be a read error. The rearrangement uses TRBV4-1 and TRBJ2-3; the match to TRBD2 covers 8 bases. This CDR3 comprises 18 residues. The germline V gene has CDR1 MGHRA and CDR2 YSYEKL. CDR3 protein: CAGSRGGSGGRSTETQYF. CDR3 DNA: TGCGCGGGCAGCCGAGGGGGAAGCGGGGGCCGTAGCACAGAGACCCAGTATTTC.

The CDR3 DNA reads TGTGCCAGCATTGGACATCTCAATGAGCAGTTCTTC. Protein sequence: CASIGHLNEQFF. The chain recombines TRBV6-4 with TRBJ2-1, with a possible D match to TRBD1 (5 bases). The V gene's germline CDR1 is MRHNA and CDR2 SNTAGT. The CDR3 has 12 residues. Trimming removed 7 bases at V and 6 bases at J, with 10 bases between.

In its sample, this clonotype is medium-sized. The genes are TRBV12-3 or TRBV12-4 and TRBJ2-5; 13 bases are a match to TRBD2. The last part of the DNA fits TRBJ2-7 better; the J call may be wrong. The CDR3 runs to 16 residues. The CDR3: CASSFTSGGAPYEQYF. The CDR3 nucleotides read TGTGCCAGCAGTTTCACTAGCGGGGGGGCCCCCTACGAGCAGTACTTC.

The rearrangement uses TRBV11-1 and TRBJ2-5, with D unclear. Per the germline V gene, CDR1 is SGHAT and CDR2 is FQDESV (reference sequence). The CDR3 has 11 residues. Trimming stripped 5 bases from V and 5 bases from J, with 6 bases between. CDR3 in amino acids: CASSQFETQYF. CDR3 in DNA: TGTGCCAGCAGCCAATTCGAGACCCAGTACTTC.

A word on this clonotype: At one boundary the junction diverges from the germline segment, which might be a read error. The chain couples TRBV10-3 to TRBJ2-4, with TRBD1 as a possible D gene (5 bases). There are 14 residues in the CDR3. CDR1 and CDR2 (germline): ENHRY, SYGVKD. The CDR3 region has the DNA TGTGGCGTCCCGTGGATGTGGGCGACAGACATGCAGTATTTC. It yields the protein CGVPWMWATDMQYF.

The chain couples TRBV11-3 to TRBJ2-1, with 9 bases lining up with TRBD2. The V and J ends lost 6 bases and 4 bases, in that order; junction bases with no gene match: 4. This CDR3 has 14 amino acids. CDR1 is SGHNT and CDR2 is YENEEA in the germline V gene. CDR3 residues: CASSLAGSYNEQFF. CDR3 coding DNA: TGTGCCAGCAGTCTAGCGGGGAGTTACAATGAGCAGTTCTTC.

The chain employs TRBV4-1 and TRBJ2-3; no clear D gene. With 4 bases removed from V and 5 bases from J, the gap between germline ends came to 13 bases. The CDR3 loop spans 14 amino acids. Germline CDR1 and CDR2: MGHRA and YSYEKL. CDR3 protein: CASSRVVEKDTQYF. The CDR3 region has the DNA TGCGCCAGCAGCCGAGTTGTCGAGAAAGATACGCAGTATTTT.

The chain recombines TRBV12-3 or TRBV12-4 with TRBJ2-3; maybe TRBD1 (6 bases). The CDR3 runs to 14 residues. The V end lost 3 bases, the J end lost 3 bases, and 10 bases lay between the germline ends. CDR3 coding DNA: TGTGCCAGCAGTTTTTGGCAGGGGACAGATACGCAGTATTTT. It specifies CASSFWQGTDTQYF.

The J gene is TRBJ1-1, the V gene TRBV6-1; the match to TRBD1 covers 9 bases. From germline, CDR1 is MNHNS and CDR2 SASEGT. This CDR3 is built from 15 residues. V was clipped by 8 bases and J by 0 bases; unmatched bases: 7. CDR3 amino acids: CASARDRVLNTEAFF. CDR3 bases: TGTGCCAGCGCCCGGGACAGGGTTTTGAACACTGAAGCTTTCTTT.

This chain uses TRBV6-1 with TRBJ1-3; D call uncertain. Germline lookup yields CDR1 MNHNS and CDR2 SASEGT. The CDR3 runs to 14 residues. V gave up 6 bases and J gave up 4 bases, with 13 bases separating them. CDR3 residues: CASRKENSGNTIYF. In DNA, the CDR3 is TGTGCCAGCAGGAAGGAGAATTCAGGAAACACCATATATTTT.

Points on this clonotype: A read error may be the cause here, since a much bigger clone is one base away. The chain recombines TRBV6-5 with TRBJ2-7; TRBD1 is a possible D gene (6 bases). V shed 5 bases and J shed 5 bases, with 19 bases lying between them. CDR1 is MNHEY and CDR2 is SVGAGI in the germline V gene. This CDR3 comprises 15 residues. DNA for the CDR3: TGTGCCAGCAGTAACAGACAGGCCATGTCCCACGAGCAGTACTTC. This translates into CASSNRQAMSHEQYF.

The chain has TRBV10-3 and TRBJ2-1, with D tentatively TRBD2 (6 bases). CDR1 and CDR2 from the germline V gene are ENHRY and SYGVKD. The CDR3 sequence is 13 residues long. V was cut by 10 bases and J by 4 bases, with 14 bases left in between. The CDR3 DNA sequence: TGTGCCACCGGGAGAAGGGATTACAATGAGCAGTTCTTC. Its translation: CATGRRDYNEQFF.

As regards this clonotype: One end of the junction varies from germline; a read error may be responsible. V and J are TRBV6-1 and TRBJ2-4; D might be TRBD1 or TRBD2, each matching 5 bases. Germline CDR1 MNHNS, CDR2 SASEGT. This CDR3 has 16 amino acids. The CDR3 protein is CASSATGQRAKNMQYF. The CDR3 bases are TGTGCCAGCAGCGCTACGGGGCAGCGAGCCAAAAACATGCAGTATTTC.

This clonotype was seen repeatedly, ten times or more. The J gene is TRBJ1-4, the V gene TRBV4-1, with TRBD1 identical over 7 bases. This CDR3 is 15 amino acids long. CDR1 is MGHRA and CDR2 is YSYEKL in the germline V gene. V was clipped by 1 base and J by 8 bases; unmatched bases: 7. The CDR3 DNA is TGCGCCAGCAGCCAAGCCCAGGGGGGCCGGGAAAAACTGTTTTTT. Encoded protein: CASSQAQGGREKLFF.

This clonotype was observed a handful of times. This sequence joins TRBV6-5 and TRBJ1-2; D perhaps matches TRBD1 (5 bases). Per germline, CDR1 MNHEY and CDR2 SVGAGI. This CDR3 region has 13 residues. Between the trimmed V and J ends, which lost 2 bases and 5 bases, there was a span of 9 bases. This CDR3 reads CASSYRGGYGYTF. CDR3 coding DNA: TGTGCCAGCAGTTACAGGGGCGGGTATGGCTACACCTTC.

V and J are TRBV30 and TRBJ2-5; D possibly uses TRBD1 or TRBD2 (6 bases each). This CDR3 is built from 14 residues. In germline, CDR1 is GTSNPN, CDR2 SVGIG (reference sequence). V was shortened by 1 base and J by 2 bases, with 11 bases between the two germline ends. DNA of the CDR3: TGTGCCTGGAGTGCTTCGGGGGCTCAAGAGACCCAGTACTTC. Amino acid sequence: CAWSASGAQETQYF.

The rearrangement uses TRBV6-1 and TRBJ1-2; D is perhaps TRBD1 (6 bases). The V end was cut by 6 bases, the J end by 5 bases, with 16 bases between. The germline V gene has CDR1 MNHNS and CDR2 SASEGT. This CDR3 region has 14 residues. As DNA, the CDR3 is TGTGCCAGCAGCGCACAGGGAGGCGAGTATGGCTACACCTTC. It encodes CASSAQGGEYGYTF.

The chain recombines TRBV6-1 with TRBJ2-4, with TRBD1 as a possible D gene (6 bases). V lost 4 bases, J lost 10 bases, and 23 bases lay in between. The CDR3 is 16 residues long. Germline CDR1 and CDR2: MNHNS and SASEGT. For the CDR3, the DNA is TGTGCCAGCAGTGTCTGGGGGCAGCGAGCCACAGATATTCAGTACTTC. Its translation is CASSVWGQRATDIQYF.

The chain carries TRBV7-2 and TRBJ2-7, with D unclear. Trimming removed 3 bases from V and 6 bases from J, with 12 bases in between. Germline-derived CDR1 and CDR2 are SGHTA and FQGNSA. This CDR3 has 13 amino acids. CDR3 protein: CASSFHSPPEQYF. The CDR3 DNA reads as TGTGCCAGCAGCTTTCACTCACCGCCCGAGCAGTACTTC.

V and J are TRBV6-5 and TRBJ2-2, with a tentative D call TRBD1 (5 bases). Germline V gives CDR1 MNHEY, CDR2 SVGAGI. The CDR3 contains 14 residues. V lost 4 bases and J 3 bases, leaving 9 bases between the germline ends. The CDR3 region has the DNA TGTGCCAGCAGTTCAGACAGATACACCGGGGAGCTGTTTTTT. Its protein is CASSSDRYTGELFF.

In this sample, this clonotype turned up a few times. A read error may account for a junction end that differs from germline. This rearrangement joins TRBV10-3 to TRBJ2-5, with 8 bases identical to TRBD1. The germline gives CDR1 ENHRY, CDR2 SYGVKD. This CDR3 comprises 14 residues. CDR3 residues: CASSESGGIETQYF. CDR3 nucleotides: TGTGCCAGCAGTGAGTCAGGGGGCATAGAGACCCAGTACTTC.

This clonotype was picked up many times. V and J are TRBV5-1 and TRBJ2-1; 7 positions match TRBD2. Per the germline V gene, CDR1 is SGHRS and CDR2 is YFSETQ. The V segment lost 0 bases and the J segment 8 bases; nucleotides outside the gene matches: 17. This CDR3 is 18 amino acids long. CDR3 in amino acids: CASSLADQRGTARDEQFF. The CDR3 DNA follows: TGCGCCAGCAGCTTGGCCGATCAGCGGGGAACGGCGCGAGATGAGCAGTTCTTC.